This T cell receptor beta chain was profiled in a study of blood T cell repertoires in COVID-19. Across the study: Researchers got acute and convalescent COVID-19 samples from the United States, Italy and Spain. Sample material is recorded as cDNA or gDNA derived from T cells, B-cell-depleted T cells, or PBMCs.

Per the original methods: Amplification of reference gene primers was used by the study to estimate nucleated cell counts. Produced via immunoSEQ multiplex PCR; TCRdb's table is partial and in-frame only. V and J calls and clone size are given by that table; D and trimming were obtained from the DNA. This sample yields about 48,000 clones, of which 80% to 90% are seen a single time; more than 15% belongs to the top ten. Germline V gene sequence: CDR1 MDHEN, CDR2 SYDVKM. CDR3 length: 12 amino acids. The V segment lost 5 bases and the J segment 6 bases; nucleotides outside the gene matches: 4. The sample taken for sequencing was peripheral blood. The clonotype originates from a human donor in a cohort sampled during active COVID-19. This chain connects TRBV28 to TRBJ2-7; TRBD1 aligns across 7 bases. The CDR3 DNA reads as TGTGCCAGCAGTAGCTACAGGGGCGAGCAGTACTTC. It specifies CASSSYRGEQYF.